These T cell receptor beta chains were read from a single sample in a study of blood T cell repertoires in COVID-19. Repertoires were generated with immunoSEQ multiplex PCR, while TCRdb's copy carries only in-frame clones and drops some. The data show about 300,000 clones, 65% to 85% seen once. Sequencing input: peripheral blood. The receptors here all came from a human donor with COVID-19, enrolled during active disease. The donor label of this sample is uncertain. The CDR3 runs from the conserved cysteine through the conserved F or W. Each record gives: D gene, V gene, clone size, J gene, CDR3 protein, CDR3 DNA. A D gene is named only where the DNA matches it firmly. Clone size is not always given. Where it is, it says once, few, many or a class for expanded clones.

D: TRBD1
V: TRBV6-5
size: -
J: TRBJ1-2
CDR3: CASRPGTAVGYGYTF
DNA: TGTGCCAGCAGGCCTGGGACAGCGGTCGGCTATGGCTACACCTTC

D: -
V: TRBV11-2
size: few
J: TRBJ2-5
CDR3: CASSLAVRSSETQYF
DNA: TGTGCCAGCAGCTTAGCGGTACGAAGCTCCGAGACCCAGTACTTC

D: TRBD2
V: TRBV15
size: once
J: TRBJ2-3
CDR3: CATRDETSGYTDTQYF
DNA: TGTGCCACCAGGGACGAGACTAGCGGGTACACAGATACGCAGTATTTT

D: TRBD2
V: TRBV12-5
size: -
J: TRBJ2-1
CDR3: CASGLAYLGTSGVNEQFF
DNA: TGTGCTAGTGGTTTGGCCTACCTCGGGACTAGCGGGGTTAATGAGCAGTTCTTC

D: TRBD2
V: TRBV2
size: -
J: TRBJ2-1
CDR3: CASTKLAGGSNEQFF
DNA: TGTGCCAGCACCAAACTAGCGGGAGGTAGTAATGAGCAGTTCTTC

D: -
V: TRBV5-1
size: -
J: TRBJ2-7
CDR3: CASSLDIGSDYEQYF
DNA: TGCGCCAGCAGCTTGGATATTGGCAGTGACTACGAGCAGTACTTC

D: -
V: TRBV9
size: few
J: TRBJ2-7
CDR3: CASSVGRTATEQYF
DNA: TGTGCCAGCAGCGTAGGGCGGACAGCAACAGAGCAGTACTTC

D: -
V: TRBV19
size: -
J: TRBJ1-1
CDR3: CASSIQGIGDTEAFF
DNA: TGTGCCAGTAGTATCCAAGGGATCGGGGACACTGAAGCTTTCTTT

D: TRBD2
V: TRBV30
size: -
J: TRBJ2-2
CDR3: CAWSRVAGVGGELFF
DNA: TGTGCCTGGAGTAGGGTAGCGGGAGTGGGCGGGGAGCTGTTTTTT

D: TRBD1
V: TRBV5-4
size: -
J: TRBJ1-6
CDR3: CASSLATGPRALHF
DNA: TGTGCCAGCAGCTTGGCGACAGGGCCCCGGGCCCTCCACTTT

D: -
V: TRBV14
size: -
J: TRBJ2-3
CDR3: CASSQAGSPDTQYF
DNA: TGTGCCAGCAGCCAAGCGGGGTCCCCAGATACGCAGTATTTT

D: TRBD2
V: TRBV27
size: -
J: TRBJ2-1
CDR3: CASYSLAGGPGNEQFF
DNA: TGTGCTAGTTATTCACTAGCGGGAGGGCCAGGGAATGAGCAGTTCTTC

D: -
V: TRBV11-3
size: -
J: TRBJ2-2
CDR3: CASSLVAPGELFF
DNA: TGTGCCAGCAGCTTAGTAGCGCCCGGGGAGCTGTTTTTT

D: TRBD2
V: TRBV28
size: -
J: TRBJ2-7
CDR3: CASTSGVYEQYF
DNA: TGTGCTTCGACTAGCGGAGTATACGAGCAGTACTTC

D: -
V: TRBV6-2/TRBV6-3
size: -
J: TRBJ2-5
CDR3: CASSYSGTVQETQYF
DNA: TGTGCCAGCAGTTACAGTGGGACTGTTCAAGAGACCCAGTACTTC

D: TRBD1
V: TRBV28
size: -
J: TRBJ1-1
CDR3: CASSLGDRGSAEAFF
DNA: TGTGCCAGCAGTTTGGGCGACAGGGGAAGCGCTGAAGCTTTCTTT

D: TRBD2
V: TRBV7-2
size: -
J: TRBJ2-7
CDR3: CASSLLAGRRFYEQYF
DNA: TGTGCCAGCAGCTTACTAGCGGGCCGGAGATTTTACGAGCAGTACTTC

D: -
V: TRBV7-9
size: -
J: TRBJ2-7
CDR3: CASSLGSGALSYEQYF
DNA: TGTGCCAGCAGCTTAGGATCGGGAGCCCTCTCCTACGAGCAGTACTTC

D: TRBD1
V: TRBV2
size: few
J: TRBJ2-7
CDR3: CASTKGGSMPYEQYF
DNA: TGTGCCAGCACCAAAGGGGGCTCGATGCCCTACGAGCAGTACTTC

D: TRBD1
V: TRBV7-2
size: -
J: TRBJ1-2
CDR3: CASSQTGVGARYGYTF
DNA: TGTGCCAGCAGCCAAACAGGGGTGGGGGCTCGATATGGCTACACCTTC

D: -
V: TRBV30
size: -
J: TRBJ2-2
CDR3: CAWRTVVRDTGELFF
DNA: TGTGCCTGGAGGACAGTGGTTCGGGACACCGGGGAGCTGTTTTTT